These 23 T cell receptor beta chains share one sample of origin, sequenced in a study of T-cell memory formation after mild COVID-19. One entry per CDR3 protein results from TCRdb running MiXCR on the 5' RACE reads. Of 200,000 to 300,000 distinct CDR3 sequences listed, approximately 9% are singletons. Sequencing was carried out using PBMCs or a T cell subset sorted from them (not recorded which). The receptors come from a man between 18 and 35 years old who had mild COVID-19 (a few samples of this study predate the infection). Cell type and time point are not known.

J is TRBJ2-3 and V is TRBV28; maybe TRBD1 (6 bases). This CDR3 has 14 residues. Germline-derived CDR1 and CDR2 are MDHEN and SYDVKM. Trimming took 6 bases from V and 4 from J, leaving 14 bases between them. The CDR3 nucleotides are TGTGCCAGCAGCATCGTTGGGGGCGCAGATACGCAGTATTTT. Its protein is CASSIVGGADTQYF.

The CDR3: CASSLQGRGNSPLHF. CDR3 in DNA: TGTGCCAGCAGCTTGCAGGGACGGGGTAATTCACCCCTCCACTTT. The chain couples TRBV7-2 to TRBJ1-6; weak D call: TRBD1 (5 bases). CDR3 length: 15 residues. Trimming stripped 3 bases from V and 6 bases from J, with 12 bases between. From germline, CDR1 is SGHTA and CDR2 FQGNSA.

This clonotype showed up just a few times. The J gene is TRBJ2-1, the V gene TRBV10-3; D is ambiguous. The V gene lost 6 bases and the J gene lost 0 bases, with 6 bases spanning the gap. Germline CDR1 is ENHRY and CDR2 is SYGVKD. The CDR3 covers 13 residues. CDR3 in amino acids: CAISPLSYNEQFF. The CDR3 DNA is TGTGCCATCAGCCCCCTCTCCTACAATGAGCAGTTCTTC.

The chain links TRBV3-1 to TRBJ2-2; D not resolved. V dropped 1 base and J dropped 1 base, with 10 bases sitting between them. Germline loops: CDR1 LGHDT, CDR2 YNNKEL (reference sequence). The CDR3 contains 16 residues. The chain's CDR3 is CASSQVASRNTGELFF. The CDR3 bases are TGTGCCAGCAGCCAAGTCGCCAGCAGGAACACCGGGGAGCTGTTTTTT. Filled out from reference TRBV3-1 and TRBJ2-2, the complete variable domain reads DTAVSQTPKYLVTQMGNDKSIKCEQNLGHDTMYWYKQDSKKFLKIMFSYNNKELIINETVPNRFSPKSPDKAHLNLHINSLELGDSAVYFCASSQVASRNTGELFFGEGSRLTVL.

This clonotype showed up just a few times. The chain recombines TRBV5-1 with TRBJ2-3, with D maybe TRBD2 (5 bases). The germline gives CDR1 SGHRS, CDR2 YFSETQ. The CDR3 length is 15 residues. The V gene lost 2 bases and the J gene lost 2 bases, with 12 bases spanning the gap. The DNA of the CDR3 is TGCGCCAGCAGCTTCGAACTAGGTCACACAGATACGCAGTATTTT. The encoded protein is CASSFELGHTDTQYF. The full variable domain, with the rest looked up from reference TRBV5-1 and TRBJ2-3, is KAGVTQTPRYLIKTRGQQVTLSCSPISGHRSVSWYQQTPGQGLQFLFEYFSETQRNKGNFPGRFSGRQFSNSRSEMNVSTLELGDSALYLCASSFELGHTDTQYFGPGTRLTVL.

This clonotype was seen a few times. This chain joins TRBV15 and TRBJ1-1; D perhaps matches TRBD1 (5 bases). This CDR3 has 13 residues. Germline lookup yields CDR1 LNHNV and CDR2 YYDKDF (reference sequence). Trimming shortened V by 1 base and J by 6 bases, and 9 bases separated the two germline ends. The CDR3 loop is CATSRVGGAEAFF. The CDR3 region has the DNA TGTGCCACCAGCAGAGTCGGGGGAGCTGAAGCTTTCTTT.

There are many counts of this clonotype. The rearrangement joins TRBV3-1 to TRBJ2-1; TRBD2 might be the D (6 bases). This CDR3 has 15 amino acids. V was cut by 4 bases and J by 0 bases, with 10 bases left in between. CDR1 and CDR2 (germline): LGHDT, YNNKEL (reference sequence). The CDR3 sequence: CASSPPGASYNEQFF. The CDR3 DNA sequence: TGTGCCAGCAGCCCTCCGGGAGCCTCCTACAATGAGCAGTTCTTC.

A few counts support this clonotype. V gene TRBV6-2 or TRBV6-3 combines with J gene TRBJ2-3, with D perhaps TRBD1 (6 bases). Trimming left V 2 bases short and J 3 bases short, with 15 bases between. Germline CDR1 and CDR2: MNHEY and SVGEGT. This CDR3 has 16 amino acids. The CDR3: CASSYLDRRATDTQYF. In DNA, the CDR3 is TGTGCCAGCAGTTACCTTGACAGGAGAGCGACAGATACGCAGTATTTT.

The table lists this clonotype with a few counts. The chain recombines TRBV24-1 with TRBJ2-7, with 8 bases that match TRBD1. This CDR3 is built from 14 residues. Germline V gives CDR1 KGHDR, CDR2 SFDVKD. With 5 bases clipped from V and 1 base from J, the junction kept 3 bases outside the gene matches. CDR3 amino acids: CATSGRDRSYEQYF. The CDR3 DNA follows: TGTGCCACCAGTGGGAGGGACAGGTCCTACGAGCAGTACTTC.

The chain employs TRBV20-1 and TRBJ2-7; D uncertain. This CDR3 contains 13 residues. Per the germline V gene, CDR1 is DFQATT and CDR2 is SNEGSKA (reference sequence). The V end lost 0 bases, the J end lost 3 bases, and 9 bases lay between the germline ends. In nucleotides, the CDR3 is TGCAGTGCTAGAGATTACGAACACTACGAGCAGTACTTC. Translated, it gives CSARDYEHYEQYF.

The CDR3 DNA is TGCAGCGGGGCAGGGGGCTGGGGGATGAACACTGAAGCTTTCTTT. The encoded protein is CSGAGGWGMNTEAFF. The chain recombines TRBV29-1 with TRBJ1-1; 8 bases are a match to TRBD1. Germline assignment: CDR1 SQVTM and CDR2 ANQGSEA. The CDR3 sequence is 15 residues long. V was clipped by 7 bases and J by 0 bases; unmatched bases: 10.

This clonotype was recorded a few times. The rearrangement joins TRBV7-2 to TRBJ2-3; D not resolved. This CDR3 is 15 amino acids long. V was cut by 5 bases and J by 5 bases, with 17 bases left in between. Germline V gene lookup returns CDR1 SGHTA and CDR2 FQGNSA. CDR3 DNA: TGTGCCAGCAGCGTCAACATGGGCCCTCGAGATACGCAGTATTTT. Translated: CASSVNMGPRDTQYF.

The chain combines TRBV5-1 with TRBJ2-5; D is perhaps TRBD1 or TRBD2 (5 bases each). The length of the CDR3 is 15 residues. Germline CDR1 is SGHRS and CDR2 is YFSETQ. Trimming cost V 0 bases and J 4 bases, with 13 bases left between them. CDR3 in amino acids: CASSLGTRGRETQYF. The CDR3 DNA sequence: TGCGCCAGCAGCTTGGGGACAAGGGGACGAGAGACCCAGTACTTC. Variable domain in full (rest from reference TRBV5-1 and TRBJ2-5): KAGVTQTPRYLIKTRGQQVTLSCSPISGHRSVSWYQQTPGQGLQFLFEYFSETQRNKGNFPGRFSGRQFSNSRSEMNVSTLELGDSALYLCASSLGTRGRETQYFGPGTRLLVL.

This clonotype was detected a few times. The CDR3 coding sequence is TGTGCCAGCAGCTTAGGCCCCAACAACAATGAGCAGTTCTTC. The encoded protein is CASSLGPNNNEQFF. This chain uses TRBV7-9 with TRBJ2-1, with D unclear. The germline V and J ends were trimmed by 1 base and 5 bases, with 9 bases remaining between them. Per the germline V gene, CDR1 is SEHNR and CDR2 is FQNEAQ (reference sequence). The CDR3 is 14 amino acids.

The rearrangement links TRBV7-2 to TRBJ1-1; D gene ambiguous. This CDR3 contains 13 residues. Germline-derived CDR1 and CDR2 are SGHTA and FQGNSA. Trimming cost V 6 bases and J 8 bases, with 16 bases left between them. For the CDR3, the DNA is TGTGCCAGCAGACAAGCCTCGCATGGGGAAGCTTTCTTT. As protein: CASRQASHGEAFF.

In its sample, this clonotype was seen a few times. The gene calls are TRBV27 and TRBJ2-1; D not resolved. From germline, CDR1 is MNHEY and CDR2 SMNVEV (reference sequence). Trimming took off 6 bases at V and 0 bases at J, with 12 bases between the two ends. The CDR3 contains 15 residues. CDR3 sequence reads: CASRVTQSSYNEQFF. The CDR3 DNA reads as TGTGCCAGCAGAGTGACCCAAAGCTCCTACAATGAGCAGTTCTTC.

This chain uses TRBV7-2 with TRBJ2-7; TRBD2 might be the D (5 bases). Trimming pared 3 bases from V and 3 bases from J, leaving 9 bases between. Germline V gives CDR1 SGHTA, CDR2 FQGNSA. The CDR3 sequence is 13 residues long. CDR3 nucleotides: TGTGCCAGCAGCTTTCGGACTGACTACGAGCAGTACTTC. Its translation is CASSFRTDYEQYF.

This clonotype was counted at least ten times. The V and J genes are TRBV20-1 and TRBJ1-1; D uncertain. Germline V gene lookup returns CDR1 DFQATT and CDR2 SNEGSKA (reference sequence). V was clipped by 4 bases and J by 0 bases, with 9 bases between them. The CDR3 is 13 residues long. The CDR3 loop is CSAMVAMNTEAFF. DNA for the CDR3: TGCAGTGCTATGGTGGCCATGAACACTGAAGCTTTCTTT.

The rearrangement joins TRBV6-6 to TRBJ1-6; D remains unclear. Germline CDR1 MNHNY, CDR2 SVGAGI (reference sequence). There are 13 residues in the CDR3. V lost 5 bases, J lost 7 bases, and 9 bases lay in between. This CDR3 is CASSAGPNSPLHF. In DNA form, the CDR3 reads TGTGCCAGCAGTGCCGGTCCCAATTCACCCCTCCACTTT.

This clonotype has a count of ten or more. At one end the junction does not follow the germline gene, possibly because of a read error. The chain uses TRBV20-1 and TRBJ2-5; tentatively, D is TRBD2 (5 bases). Germline-derived CDR1 and CDR2 are DFQATT and SNEGSKA (reference sequence). The CDR3 is made up of 14 amino acids. CDR3 nucleotide sequence: TGCAGTGCTAGATTCGGGCGGGCACAAGGGACCCAGTACTTC. It encodes CSARFGRAQGTQYF.

V and J are TRBV9 and TRBJ1-5; D is possibly TRBD1 (5 bases). Looked up from germline, CDR1 is SGDLS and CDR2 is YYNGEE. The CDR3 length is 16 residues. V lost 0 bases and J 0 bases, leaving 10 bases between the germline ends. The CDR3 protein is CASSVVAGNSNQPQHF. In nucleotides, the CDR3 is TGTGCCAGCAGCGTAGTGGCAGGGAATAGCAATCAGCCCCAGCATTTT. Filled out from reference TRBV9 and TRBJ1-5, the complete variable domain reads DSGVTQTPKHLITATGQRVTLRCSPRSGDLSVYWYQQSLDQGLQFLIQYYNGEERAKGNILERFSAQQFPDLHSELNLSSLELGDSALYFCASSVVAGNSNQPQHFGDGTRLSIL.

The chain employs TRBV7-3 and TRBJ2-3; 11 bases fit TRBD1. This CDR3 has 13 residues. Germline V gene sequence: CDR1 SGHTA, CDR2 FQGTGA. With 8 bases clipped from V and 5 bases from J, the junction kept 3 bases outside the gene matches. For the CDR3, the DNA is TGTGCCAGCGGACAGGGGGCAGGAGATACGCAGTATTTT. Translated: CASGQGAGDTQYF.

The rearrangement joins TRBV3-1 to TRBJ1-2, with D possibly TRBD1 on 5 matching bases. This CDR3 contains 11 residues. CDR1 and CDR2 from the germline V gene are LGHDT and YNNKEL (reference sequence). V gave up 7 bases and J gave up 8 bases, with 11 bases separating them. CDR3 in DNA: TGTGCCAGCACTAGGGGAAACGGCTACACCTTC. This gives the protein CASTRGNGYTF. The full variable domain, its missing parts supplied by reference TRBV3-1 and TRBJ1-2, is DTAVSQTPKYLVTQMGNDKSIKCEQNLGHDTMYWYKQDSKKFLKIMFSYNNKELIINETVPNRFSPKSPDKAHLNLHINSLELGDSAVYFCASTRGNGYTFGSGTRLTVV.